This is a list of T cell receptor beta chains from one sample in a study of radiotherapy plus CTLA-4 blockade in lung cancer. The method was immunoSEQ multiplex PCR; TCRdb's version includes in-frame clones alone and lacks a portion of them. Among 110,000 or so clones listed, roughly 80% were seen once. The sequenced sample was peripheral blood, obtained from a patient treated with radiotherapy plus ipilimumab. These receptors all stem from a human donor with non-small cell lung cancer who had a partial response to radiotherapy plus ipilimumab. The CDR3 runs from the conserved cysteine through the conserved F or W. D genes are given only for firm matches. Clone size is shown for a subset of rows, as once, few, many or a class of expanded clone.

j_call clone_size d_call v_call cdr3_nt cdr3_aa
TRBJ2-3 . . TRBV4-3 TGCGCCAGCAGCCAAGAGACTAGGCGAACAGGACTTTCGGATACGCAGTATTTT CASSQETRRTGLSDTQYF
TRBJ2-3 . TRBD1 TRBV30 TGTGCCTGGAGTGACAGGGGTCCAGATACGCAGTATTTT CAWSDRGPDTQYF
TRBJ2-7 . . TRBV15 TGTGCCACCAGCAGAGCGGGGGCTAGCGGCTCCTACGAGCAGTACTTC CATSRAGASGSYEQYF
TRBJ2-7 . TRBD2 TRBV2 TGTGCCAGCAGTGAAGGAGGGGCGGGAGGGGTCGAGCAGTACTTC CASSEGGAGGVEQYF
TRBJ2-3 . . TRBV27 TGTGCCAGCAGTTTAAACGGGAGAGGGTCAGATACGCAGTATTTT CASSLNGRGSDTQYF
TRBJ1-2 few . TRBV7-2 TGTGCCAGCAGCCCGACAACCGGCTATGGCTACACCTTC CASSPTTGYGYTF
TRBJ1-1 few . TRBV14 TGTGCCAGCAGCCTTACAGGGCCAACTGAAGCTTTCTTT CASSLTGPTEAFF
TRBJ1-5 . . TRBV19 TGTGCCAGTACAGGGTTGGGGTGGAACAATCAGCCCCAGCATTTT CASTGLGWNNQPQHF
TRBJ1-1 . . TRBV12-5 TGTGCTAGTGGTTTGGACAGGGCCCGAGCCACTGAAGCTTTCTTT CASGLDRARATEAFF
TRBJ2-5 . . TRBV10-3 TGTGCCACCCTGGACTCTACTGAAGAGACCCAGTACTTC CATLDSTEETQYF
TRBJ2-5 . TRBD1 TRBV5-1 TGCGCCACCGCCAGGACAGGGGCCCTCCAAGAGACCCAGTACTTC CATARTGALQETQYF
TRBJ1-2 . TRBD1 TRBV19 TGTGCCAGTAGTTCCCGAGGACAGGGGAACTATGGCTACACCTTC CASSSRGQGNYGYTF
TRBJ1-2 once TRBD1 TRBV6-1 TGTGCCAGCAGGTTGCCGGGACAGGGAGGTGGCTACACCTTC CASRLPGQGGGYTF
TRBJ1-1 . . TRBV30 TGTGCCTGGACCCCTCGTATGGGCCCAGTAAATGCTTTCTTT CAWTPRMGPVNAFF
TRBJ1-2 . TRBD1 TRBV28 TGTGCCAGCAGCGACAGGGTTGGCTACACCTTC CASSDRVGYTF
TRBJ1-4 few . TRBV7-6 TGTGCCAGCAGCCGCGGCGTTGAAAAACTGTTTTTT CASSRGVEKLFF
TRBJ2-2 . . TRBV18 TGTGCCAGCTCACCCGGGGAGGTGAACACCGGGGAGCTGTTTTTT CASSPGEVNTGELFF
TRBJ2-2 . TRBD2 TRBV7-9 TGTGCCAGCAGCTTGCTAGCGGGAGGGCCCTCCGGGGAGCTGTTTTTT CASSLLAGGPSGELFF
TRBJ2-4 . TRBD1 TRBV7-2 TGTGCCAGCAGCCCGGACAGGACGTTAGCCAAAAACATTCAGTACTTC CASSPDRTLAKNIQYF
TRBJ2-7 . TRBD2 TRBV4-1 TGCGCCAGCAGCCCTAGCACTAGCGGGAGCTACGAGCAGTACTTC CASSPSTSGSYEQYF
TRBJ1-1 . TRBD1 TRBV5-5 TGTGCCAGCAGCTTGGTTGGGACAGGGGGCGCAGGCACTGAAGCTTTCTTT CASSLVGTGGAGTEAFF
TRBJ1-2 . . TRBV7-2 TGTGCCAGCAGCTTTCCACCCCCCAGAGGATATGGCTACACCTTC CASSFPPPRGYGYTF
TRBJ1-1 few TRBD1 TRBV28 TGTGCCAGCAGTTTACCCAGGGGGCATGCTTTCTTT CASSLPRGHAFF
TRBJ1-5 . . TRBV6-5 TGTGCCAGCAGTTACGGAAGGACATACAATCAGCCCCAGCATTTT CASSYGRTYNQPQHF
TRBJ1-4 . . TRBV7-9 TGTGCCAGCAGCTTGAGCCGAGAAGTTAAGCTCAACCCGGGGGAAAAACTGTTTTTT CASSLSREVKLNPGEKLFF
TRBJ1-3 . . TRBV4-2 TGTGCCAGCAGCCAAGAGGGGGGGGTTGGAAACACCATATATTTT CASSQEGGVGNTIYF
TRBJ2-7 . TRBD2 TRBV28 TGTGCCAGCCGACACCTAAAACAGGGGGCAGGGACTAGCGGGAGTTTCAACGAGCAGTACTTC CASRHLKQGAGTSGSFNEQYF
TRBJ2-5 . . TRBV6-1 TGTGCCAGCAGTCCCGCGGAAGAGACCCAGTACTTC CASSPAEETQYF
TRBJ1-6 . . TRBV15 TGTGCCACCAGCAGGAGTAGCCGGTCGGCAGGGATGGCACCCCTCCACTTT CATSRSSRSAGMAPLHF
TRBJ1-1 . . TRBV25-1 TGTGCCAGCAGTGAAGGGAGGGGGACTGAAGCTTTCTTT CASSEGRGTEAFF
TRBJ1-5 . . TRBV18 TGTGCCAGCTCACCCCAAGGAAGGGGTTTTCAGCCCCAGCATTTT CASSPQGRGFQPQHF
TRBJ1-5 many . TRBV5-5 TGTGCCAGCAGTAGGGACACTAGCAATCAGCCCCAGCATTTT CASSRDTSNQPQHF
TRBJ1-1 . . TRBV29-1 TGCAGCGTTGCAGCAGGGAAGGGAACTGAAGCTTTCTTT CSVAAGKGTEAFF
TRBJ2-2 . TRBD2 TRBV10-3 TGTGCCATCAGACGGACTAGCGTTCTCAGGTCCACCGGGGAGCTGTTTTTT CAIRRTSVLRSTGELFF
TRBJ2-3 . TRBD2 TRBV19 TGTGCCAGTAGTACTCCCGGGAGGGAGGATACGCAGTATTTT CASSTPGREDTQYF
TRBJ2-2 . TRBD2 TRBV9 TGTGCCAGCAGACCAAGGACTAGCGGTACCGGGGAGCTGTTTTTT CASRPRTSGTGELFF
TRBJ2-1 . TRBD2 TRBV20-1 TGCAGTGCCGGGGACTACGGGCAGTTCTTC CSAGDYGQFF
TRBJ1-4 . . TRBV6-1 TGTGCCAGCAGTGAGCGGGAAGTTAGGTTTTGGGAAAAACTGTTTTTT CASSEREVRFWEKLFF
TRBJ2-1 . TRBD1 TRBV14 TGTGCCAGCAGCCAAGCTGGGACAGGGGGTTACAATGAGCAGTTCTTC CASSQAGTGGYNEQFF
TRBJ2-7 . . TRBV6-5 TGTGCCAGCAGCCCCCTCCGGGGAGCGGGCGAGCAGTACTTC CASSPLRGAGEQYF
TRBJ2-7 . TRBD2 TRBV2 TGTGCCAGCCGGCAGCGGGAGGGCCAATACGAGCAGTACTTC CASRQREGQYEQYF
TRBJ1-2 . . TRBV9 TGTGCCAGCAGCCCGAGGTATTCCAGTCGGGGTAACTATGGCTACACCTTC CASSPRYSSRGNYGYTF
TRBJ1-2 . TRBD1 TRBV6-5 TGTGCCAGCAGTTACGGGACAGGGGGGTACATCGGCTACACCTTC CASSYGTGGYIGYTF
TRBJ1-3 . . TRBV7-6 TGTGCCAGCAGCTTAGCAGAGTCCAGGGTCGGAAACACCATATATTTT CASSLAESRVGNTIYF
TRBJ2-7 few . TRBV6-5 TGTGCCAGCAGCGAACGAAGCGGCTCCTACGAGCAGTACTTC CASSERSGSYEQYF
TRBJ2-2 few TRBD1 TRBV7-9 TGTGCCAGCAGCCCCTGGGACAGTCCCGTCACCGGGGAGCTGTTTTTT CASSPWDSPVTGELFF
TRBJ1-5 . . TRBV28 TGTGCCAGCAGTTTGAGGTGGGGGGGTAGCAATCAGCCCCAGCATTTT CASSLRWGGSNQPQHF
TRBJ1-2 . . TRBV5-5 TGTGCCAGCAGCCCCGGTGGGGGGACTAACTATGGCTACACCTTC CASSPGGGTNYGYTF
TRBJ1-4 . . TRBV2 TGTGCCACTAGGCGGACAGAGGAGGAAAAACTGTTTTTT CATRRTEEEKLFF
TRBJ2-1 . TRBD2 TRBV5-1 TGCGCCAGCAGCTTGGCCCGGACTAGTGTCTATGAGCAGTTCTTC CASSLARTSVYEQFF
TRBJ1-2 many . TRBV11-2 TGTGCCAGCAGCGATCAGGTTCTGCCTGGCTACACCTTC CASSDQVLPGYTF